The rows below give T cell receptor beta chains drawn from one sample of a study of T cell responses to AZD1222 COVID-19 vaccine. The table came from immunoSEQ multiplex PCR; TCRdb's copy has only in-frame clones and leaves some out. The table lists about 160,000 clones, roughly 88% of them singletons. The source material was peripheral blood, sampled 28 days after the second AZD1222 dose. These receptor sequences come from an adult who received the AZD1222 COVID-19 vaccine. CDR3s include the opening cysteine and the closing phenylalanine or tryptophan. A D gene is named only where the DNA matches it firmly. For some rows the clone size is stated as once, few or many, or as a class when expanded; others skip it.

j_call d_call v_call clone_size cdr3_nt cdr3_aa
TRBJ2-5 NA TRBV3-1/TRBV3-2 once TGTGCCAGCAGCCAAGAGGGCAGAGCTCAAGAGACCCAGTACTTC CASSQEGRAQETQYF
TRBJ2-5 NA TRBV4-1 NA TGCGCCAGCCGTGGGGCGACCCAAGAGACCCAGTACTTC CASRGATQETQYF
TRBJ2-1 NA TRBV19 NA TGTGCCAGTAGTACCACTTCCCTATACAATGAGCAGTTCTTC CASSTTSLYNEQFF
TRBJ2-5 NA TRBV30 NA TGTGCCTGGAGAAGGCCCGGGGGAGAGACCCAGTACTTC CAWRRPGGETQYF
TRBJ2-2 NA TRBV7-8 NA TGTGCCAGCAGCTTCCTGGTAGCGGTGAACACCGGGGAGCTGTTTTTT CASSFLVAVNTGELFF
TRBJ2-2 NA TRBV7-9 NA TGTGCCAGCAGCAGGCCCGCCTCCTGGACTTCGAACACCGGGGAGCTGTTTTTT CASSRPASWTSNTGELFF
TRBJ2-1 NA TRBV29-1 NA TGCAGCGTATTCATATATTACAGGGCGAATGAGCAGTTCTTC CSVFIYYRANEQFF
TRBJ2-1 TRBD1 TRBV7-2 NA TGTGCCAGCAGCCCGACAGGGGCTCTTCACAATGAGCAGTTCTTC CASSPTGALHNEQFF
TRBJ1-2 TRBD1 TRBV3-1/TRBV3-2 NA TGTGCCAGCAGCCAGAGGGACAGACAAAATGGCTACACCTTC CASSQRDRQNGYTF
TRBJ1-2 TRBD1 TRBV5-1 NA TGCGCCAGCAGCCCGGGGGACAGGGGCGCCCCACTCCCCTATGGCTACACCTTC CASSPGDRGAPLPYGYTF
TRBJ1-1 NA TRBV5-5 NA TGTGCCAGCAGCGTACAGGGCACTGAAGCTTTCTTT CASSVQGTEAFF
TRBJ2-4 TRBD1 TRBV19 NA TGTGCCAGTAGCTTGGGACAGTCGGACATTCAGTACTTC CASSLGQSDIQYF
TRBJ1-2 NA TRBV10-2 few TGCGCCAGCAGTGAGTCGGTATCAGGACCGCCTTATGGCTACACCTTC CASSESVSGPPYGYTF
TRBJ1-1 NA TRBV6-5 NA TGTGCCAGCACCTCCCTGGGATATCGGAGCACTGAAGCTTTCTTT CASTSLGYRSTEAFF
TRBJ2-5 TRBD1 TRBV6-1 NA TGTGCCAGCAGTGACGGGGACAGGCGGGTCATGGAGACCCAGTACTTC CASSDGDRRVMETQYF
TRBJ1-2 NA TRBV7-8 NA TGTGCCAGCAGCCCGGAAGGGGCCTTAGGGAGTTACACCTTC CASSPEGALGSYTF
TRBJ1-5 NA TRBV5-1 NA TGCGCCAGCAGCTCCGAGGGGGGGTTTAATCAGCCCCAGCATTTT CASSSEGGFNQPQHF
TRBJ1-1 NA TRBV15 NA TGTGCCACCAGCGGGGTCATGAACACTGAAGCTTTCTTT CATSGVMNTEAFF
TRBJ2-1 NA TRBV6-5 NA TGTGCCAGCGCCCTAGGGGGGGGCTCCGGCAATGAGCAGTTCTTC CASALGGGSGNEQFF
TRBJ2-5 NA TRBV12-3/TRBV12-4 few TGTGCCAGCAGGGTACAGGGGCGGGGGACCCAGTACTTC CASRVQGRGTQYF
TRBJ2-3 NA TRBV15 NA TGTGCCACCAGCAGATCTCCGACCAGGGGATGGGCGCCAGATACGCAGTATTTT CATSRSPTRGWAPDTQYF
TRBJ1-6 TRBD1 TRBV2 NA TGTGCCAGCATGGGACAGGGGGTTTCACCCCTCCACTTT CASMGQGVSPLHF
TRBJ1-2 NA TRBV11-2 NA TGTGCCAGCAGCTTAGTACGGCCACCCTATGGCTACACCTTC CASSLVRPPYGYTF
TRBJ1-2 NA TRBV27 NA TGTGCCAGCAGACGTACATCGGCCGATGGCTACACCTTC CASRRTSADGYTF
TRBJ1-2 NA TRBV7-9 NA TGTGCCAGCAGCCTCGGAGGAGTGGGCTACACCTTC CASSLGGVGYTF
TRBJ1-1 NA TRBV6-1 NA TGTGCCAGCAGTGAAGGACCGCCCGGGGGCGGCACTGAAGCTTTCTTT CASSEGPPGGGTEAFF
TRBJ1-1 NA TRBV16 NA TGTGCCAGCAGTCTCCAAAACCAGGGGAACACTGAAGCTTTCTTT CASSLQNQGNTEAFF
TRBJ1-3 NA TRBV4-2 NA TGTGCCAGCAGCCAAGAAGGACGGACCTCTGGAAACACCATATATTTT CASSQEGRTSGNTIYF
TRBJ1-2 NA TRBV7-2 once TGTGCCAGCAGCTTAGCGCAATTATCCGGGGGGCTATCCTATGGCTACACCTTC CASSLAQLSGGLSYGYTF
TRBJ1-4 NA TRBV7-9 NA TGTGCCAGCAGCTTAGGGGCAGTCATTTCAACTAATGAAAAACTGTTTTTT CASSLGAVISTNEKLFF
TRBJ2-3 TRBD2 TRBV5-1 once TGCGCCAGCAGCCCGACTTTGACTAGCTTCTCAGATACGCAGTATTTT CASSPTLTSFSDTQYF
TRBJ1-6 NA TRBV2 few TGTGCCAGCAGTGTATTTGGGCAGGGAAATTCACCCCTCCACTTT CASSVFGQGNSPLHF
TRBJ1-1 NA TRBV6-2/TRBV6-3 NA TGTGCCAGCAGTTCGACAGAGAACACTGAAGCTTTCTTT CASSSTENTEAFF
TRBJ2-1 NA TRBV24-1 NA TGTGCCACCAGCCGGGGCAATGAGCAGTTCTTC CATSRGNEQFF
TRBJ1-6 NA TRBV27 NA TGTGCCAGCAAAGGGGACACGAATTCACCCCTCCACTTT CASKGDTNSPLHF
TRBJ1-2 TRBD1 TRBV7-9 NA TGTGCCAGCAGCTCCTCTCAGGGGGCGGTTGGCTACACCTTC CASSSSQGAVGYTF
TRBJ1-2 NA TRBV30 NA TGTGCCTGGAGTACCGCGGCGGCTAACTATGGCTACACCTTC CAWSTAAANYGYTF
TRBJ2-2 NA TRBV5-4 NA TGTGCCAGCAGCTGGGCTGCGGGCGGGCGGAACGGGGAGCTGTTTTTT CASSWAAGGRNGELFF
TRBJ1-2 NA TRBV29-1 NA TGCAGCGTTCGTGCAGGGGCCCACTATGGCTACACCTTC CSVRAGAHYGYTF